This T cell receptor (beta chain) came from a study of breast tumors, draining lymph nodes, adjacent tissues. Study-level points and caveats: Luminal-like breast cancer showed significantly greater tumor-nontumor repertoire similarity than basal-like breast cancer did. Compared with lymph nodes, tumors were less diverse; compared with nontumor tissue, more. The data were judged consistent with most tumor T cells coming from lymph node and expanding in tumor.

This clonotype was seen ten or more times. Its antigen is currently unknown. MiXCR, run by TCRdb on the multiplex PCR reads, gives a single entry per CDR3 protein. Of approximately 230,000 distinct CDR3 sequences in the sample, under 35% are singletons; the top ten hold approximately 3.5%. Breast cancer patients provided tissue from their axillary draining lymph nodes. Looked up from germline, CDR1 is SGDLS and CDR2 is YYNGEE. V shed 4 bases and J shed 8 bases, with 15 bases lying between them. The length of the CDR3 is 13 residues. This TCR derives from a female donor with breast cancer. Some clones in this sample may be carry-over from other donors' samples. The V and J genes are TRBV9 and TRBJ1-2; tentative D call: TRBD1 (5 bases). Specimen: axillary lymph node tissue. DNA for the CDR3: TGTGCCAGCAGCTTCGGACAAAGGGACGGCTACACCTTC. It is translated as CASSFGQRDGYTF.